The next 29 T cell receptor beta chains were all read from a single sample in a study of early T cells in non-severe SARS-CoV-2 infection. MiXCR was run by TCRdb on the 5' RACE reads, yielding one entry per CDR3 protein. The sample contains around 99,000 distinct CDR3 sequences, about 15% of which appear only once. The starting material was whole blood, obtained at baseline. These receptors originate from an adult who was a healthcare worker with PCR-confirmed SARS-CoV-2 infection or an uninfected control (not recorded which).

The chain links TRBV28 to TRBJ2-7; 8 bases line up with TRBD2. Germline CDR1 MDHEN, CDR2 SYDVKM. Losses at the gene ends were 8 bases for V and 2 bases for J; bases not matched to a gene: 8. CDR3 size: 14 residues. The CDR3 reads CASATGGRTYEQYF. CDR3 sequence (DNA): TGTGCCAGCGCCACGGGCGGGAGGACCTACGAGCAGTACTTC. Using reference TRBV28 and TRBJ2-7 for the parts outside the CDR3, the full variable domain is DVKVTQSSRYLVKRTGEKVFLECVQDMDHENMFWYRQDPGLGLRLIYFSYDVKMKEKGDIPEGYSVSREKKERFSLILESASTNQTSMYLCASATGGRTYEQYFGPGTRLTVT.

The chain links TRBV28 to TRBJ2-1, with D maybe TRBD1 (6 bases). CDR3 length equals 15 residues. With 5 bases removed from V and 6 bases from J, the gap between germline ends came to 17 bases. From germline, CDR1 is MDHEN and CDR2 SYDVKM. The CDR3 is CASSPPGDLSNEQFF. CDR3 bases: TGTGCCAGCAGTCCTCCAGGGGACCTCTCCAATGAGCAGTTCTTC. Supplemented by reference TRBV28 and TRBJ2-1, the full variable domain reads DVKVTQSSRYLVKRTGEKVFLECVQDMDHENMFWYRQDPGLGLRLIYFSYDVKMKEKGDIPEGYSVSREKKERFSLILESASTNQTSMYLCASSPPGDLSNEQFFGPGTRLTVL.

The chain recombines TRBV7-9 with TRBJ2-2; 9 bases are shared with TRBD2. This CDR3 contains 19 residues. Germline values: CDR1 SEHNR, CDR2 FQNEAQ (reference sequence). V dropped 5 bases and J dropped 3; count of bases not matched to a gene: 16. CDR3 loop: CASSRPYMRAGGYTGELFF. In DNA form, the CDR3 reads TGTGCCAGCAGCCGACCATACATGAGAGCGGGAGGCTACACCGGGGAGCTGTTTTTT.

In this sample, this clonotype turned up many times. V usage is TRBV3-1 and J usage is TRBJ2-1, with D possibly TRBD2 on 5 matching bases. The CDR3 has 13 residues. In germline, CDR1 is LGHDT, CDR2 YNNKEL (reference sequence). Deletions cut 5 bases from V and 3 bases from J, with 8 bases between. DNA for the CDR3: TGTGCCAGCAGCGAGGGCGACTACAATGAGCAGTTCTTC. Encoded protein: CASSEGDYNEQFF.

This clonotype appeared a few times. This rearrangement joins TRBV10-3 to TRBJ1-2, with 8 bases identical to TRBD1. J gave up 3 bases and V 3 bases, and 6 bases lay outside the gene matches. The germline gives CDR1 ENHRY, CDR2 SYGVKD. CDR3 length equals 15 residues. CDR3 region: CAISDYKTGDYGYTF. The CDR3 DNA sequence: TGTGCCATCAGTGACTACAAGACAGGGGACTATGGCTACACCTTC.

The V gene is TRBV7-3, the J gene TRBJ2-1; 9 nucleotides align to TRBD1. Trimming removed 6 bases from V and 6 bases from J; junction bases left unmatched: 6. The CDR3 spans 14 residues. Germline-derived CDR1 and CDR2 are SGHTA and FQGTGA. The CDR3 sequence: CASSQDRGGNEQFF. CDR3 DNA sequence: TGTGCCAGCAGTCAGGACAGGGGTGGCAATGAGCAGTTCTTC.

This clonotype was seen a single time. The rearrangement links TRBV29-1 to TRBJ1-1; D not resolved. V lost 3 bases, J lost 11 bases, and 4 bases lay in between. Germline V lookup: CDR1 SQVTM, CDR2 ANQGSEA. This CDR3 has 8 amino acids. The CDR3, as DNA: TGCAGCGTTGAGGGGGCTTTCTTT. Its protein product is CSVEGAFF. Combining the CDR3 with reference TRBV29-1 and TRBJ1-1 gives the whole variable domain SAVISQKPSRDICQRGTSLTIQCQVDSQVTMMFWYRQQPGQSLTLIATANQGSEATYESGFVIDKFPISRPNLTFSTLTVSNMSPEDSSIYLCSVEGAFFGQGTRLTVV.

This chain uses TRBV9 with TRBJ2-1; 7 bases line up with TRBD1. Germline loops: CDR1 SGDLS, CDR2 YYNGEE. The ends lost 3 bases at V and 3 bases at J; junction bases unmatched: 6. CDR3 length: 15 residues. CDR3 amino acids: CASSATGVIYNEQFF. Written as DNA, the CDR3 is TGTGCCAGCAGCGCCACAGGGGTAATCTACAATGAGCAGTTCTTC. The whole variable domain, remainder taken from reference TRBV9 and TRBJ2-1, is DSGVTQTPKHLITATGQRVTLRCSPRSGDLSVYWYQQSLDQGLQFLIQYYNGEERAKGNILERFSAQQFPDLHSELNLSSLELGDSALYFCASSATGVIYNEQFFGPGTRLTVL.

This clonotype occurred a few times. The CDR3 coding sequence is TGTGCCTGGAGTTTAGGTATTAAGGGCTACACCTTC. This sequence encodes CAWSLGIKGYTF. The V and J genes are TRBV30 and TRBJ1-2; no reliable D call. The CDR3 is 12 residues long. Germline-derived CDR1 and CDR2 are GTSNPN and SVGIG (reference sequence). V lost 2 bases and J 8 bases, leaving 12 bases between the germline ends.

In its sample, this clonotype was seen many times. The genes are TRBV29-1 and TRBJ1-1, with D possibly TRBD1 on 5 matching bases. CDR1 is SQVTM, CDR2 ANQGSEA, per germline. The V end was cut by 4 bases, the J end by 8 bases, with 17 bases between. This CDR3 spans 13 amino acids. The CDR3 sequence: CSVGSVGPHEAFF. CDR3 nucleotide sequence: TGCAGCGTTGGGTCCGTGGGGCCTCACGAAGCTTTCTTT. The full variable domain, completed using reference TRBV29-1 and TRBJ1-1, is SAVISQKPSRDICQRGTSLTIQCQVDSQVTMMFWYRQQPGQSLTLIATANQGSEATYESGFVIDKFPISRPNLTFSTLTVSNMSPEDSSIYLCSVGSVGPHEAFFGQGTRLTVV.

At least ten counts were recorded for this clonotype. For the CDR3, the DNA is TGTGCCAGCAGTTACTCGATTGTGGGCTCCTACAATGAGCAGTTCTTC. Translating it yields CASSYSIVGSYNEQFF. The V call is TRBV6-2 or TRBV6-3, the J call TRBJ2-1; no clear D. The V gene lost 0 bases and the J gene lost 0 bases, with 9 bases spanning the gap. The CDR3 has 16 amino acids. Germline CDR1 MNHEY, CDR2 SVGEGT.

The rearrangement links TRBV5-1 to TRBJ1-2, with D tentatively TRBD1 (5 bases). This CDR3 is built from 16 residues. The ends were cut back, 0 bases at V and 4 bases at J, with 16 bases in the middle. The germline gives CDR1 SGHRS, CDR2 YFSETQ. CDR3 in amino acids: CASSLATTAEPYGYTF. Written as DNA, the CDR3 is TGCGCCAGCAGCTTGGCAACGACAGCCGAGCCCTATGGCTACACCTTC.

This chain joins TRBV12-3 or TRBV12-4 and TRBJ2-7; D gene unclear. The V and J ends lost 5 bases and 4 bases respectively, with 9 bases between them. CDR3 length equals 12 residues. The CDR3 DNA reads as TGTGCCAGCAGTGTCAAATCGTACGAGCAGTACTTC. Protein: CASSVKSYEQYF.

This clonotype was picked up many times. The chain couples TRBV12-3 or TRBV12-4 to TRBJ2-3; D uncertain. Trimming took 9 bases from V and 4 from J, leaving 8 bases between them. This CDR3 has 11 residues. CDR3 protein: CASSGADTQYF. The CDR3 DNA is TGTGCCAGTAGTGGGGCAGATACGCAGTATTTT.

This clonotype was seen at least ten times. The V and J genes are TRBV27 and TRBJ2-2; D may be TRBD2 (5 bases). V was trimmed by 3 bases and J by 4 bases, leaving 9 bases between them. Germline values: CDR1 MNHEY, CDR2 SMNVEV (reference sequence). The CDR3 covers 14 residues. CDR3 sequence: CASSLGASTGELFF. As DNA, the CDR3 is TGTGCCAGCAGTTTGGGAGCTTCCACCGGGGAGCTGTTTTTT.

The V and J genes are TRBV3-1 and TRBJ1-6; D unresolved. The CDR3 covers 12 residues. V was shortened by 4 bases and J by 10 bases, with 8 bases between the two germline ends. Germline loops: CDR1 LGHDT, CDR2 YNNKEL (reference sequence). The CDR3 loop reads CASSRSGSPLHF. CDR3 in DNA: TGTGCCAGCAGCCGGAGTGGCTCACCCCTCCACTTT. The full variable domain, its missing parts supplied by reference TRBV3-1 and TRBJ1-6, is DTAVSQTPKYLVTQMGNDKSIKCEQNLGHDTMYWYKQDSKKFLKIMFSYNNKELIINETVPNRFSPKSPDKAHLNLHINSLELGDSAVYFCASSRSGSPLHFGNGTRLTVT.

V is TRBV30 and J is TRBJ1-6; 7 positions agree with TRBD1. CDR1 is GTSNPN, CDR2 SVGIG, per germline (reference sequence). The CDR3 covers 14 residues. The V gene end was trimmed by 2 bases and the J gene end by 10 bases; junction bases not matched to a gene: 8. CDR3 DNA sequence: TGTGCCTGGAGTCCCCCGACAGGGAGATCACCCCTCCACTTT. Protein sequence: CAWSPPTGRSPLHF. Based on the CDR3 plus reference TRBV30 and TRBJ1-6, the full variable domain is SQTIHQWPATLVQPVGSPLSLECTVEGTSNPNLYWYRQAAGRGLQLLFYSVGIGQISSEVPQNLSASRPQDRQFILSSKKLLLSDSGFYLCAWSPPTGRSPLHFGNGTRLTVT.

The chain joins TRBV18 to TRBJ2-1; the D gene is possibly TRBD1 (5 bases). Germline assignment: CDR1 KGHSH and CDR2 LQKENI. The CDR3 length is 15 residues. V gave up 2 bases and J gave up 6 bases, with 14 bases separating them. CDR3 sequence reads: CASSPRQGLVNEQFF. DNA for the CDR3: TGTGCCAGCTCACCAAGGCAGGGTTTGGTCAATGAGCAGTTCTTC.

This chain connects TRBV11-2 to TRBJ2-5, with 8 nucleotides matching TRBD2. Germline lookup yields CDR1 SGHAT and CDR2 FQNNGV. J was trimmed by 4 bases and V by 5 bases; bases with no gene match: 12. The CDR3 totals 16 residues. The CDR3 DNA reads TGTGCCAGCAGCCTGACTAGCGTCGGGCTCGGAGAGACCCAGTACTTC. Its protein is CASSLTSVGLGETQYF. The entire variable domain, with the rest obtained from reference TRBV11-2 and TRBJ2-5, is as follows: EAGVAQSPRYKIIEKRQSVAFWCNPISGHATLYWYQQILGQGPKLLIQFQNNGVVDDSQLPKDRFSAERLKGVDSTLKIQPAKLEDSAVYLCASSLTSVGLGETQYFGPGTRLLVL.

The chain is built from TRBV7-9 and TRBJ2-1; 10 bases match TRBD1. V lost 5 bases to trimming and J lost 6 bases; unmatched junction nucleotides: 7. The CDR3 totals 15 residues. CDR1 and CDR2 (germline): SEHNR, FQNEAQ (reference sequence). CDR3 sequence: CASSHRDRGINEQFF. DNA of the CDR3: TGTGCCAGCAGCCACCGGGACAGGGGTATCAATGAGCAGTTCTTC.

This sequence joins TRBV20-1 and TRBJ2-3; TRBD2 agrees at 10 bases. This CDR3 comprises 16 residues. Germline V gene sequence: CDR1 DFQATT, CDR2 SNEGSKA (reference sequence). The trim removed 8 bases at V and 3 bases at J, leaving 14 bases unmatched. DNA for the CDR3: TGCAGTTGGGCCACGTGGGAGCGGGAGGGGACAGATACGCAGTATTTT. Its protein is CSWATWEREGTDTQYF.

A few counts support this clonotype. V and J are TRBV18 and TRBJ1-5; TRBD1 is a possible D gene (6 bases). Trimming stripped 5 bases from V and 0 bases from J, with 14 bases between. Germline V gene sequence: CDR1 KGHSH, CDR2 LQKENI. CDR3 size: 16 residues. This CDR3 is CASSANRADSNQPQHF. In nucleotides, the CDR3 is TGTGCCAGCTCAGCTAACAGGGCGGATAGCAATCAGCCCCAGCATTTT. Complete variable domain (other parts from reference TRBV18 and TRBJ1-5): NAGVMQNPRHLVRRRGQEARLRCSPMKGHSHVYWYRQLPEEGLKFMVYLQKENIIDESGMPKERFSAEFPKEGPSILRIQQVVRGDSAAYFCASSANRADSNQPQHFGDGTRLSIL.

In its sample, this clonotype is medium-sized. The chain carries TRBV7-9 and TRBJ2-5; D not resolved. The CDR3 is made up of 12 amino acids. Germline assignment: CDR1 SEHNR and CDR2 FQNEAQ (reference sequence). Deletions cut 2 bases from V and 5 bases from J, with 6 bases between. Here the CDR3 DNA reads TGTGCCAGCAGCTTATTAGGCGAGACCCAGTACTTC. Encoded protein: CASSLLGETQYF.

This clonotype was detected only a few times. This chain connects TRBV6-5 to TRBJ2-3; D might be TRBD1 (5 bases). Trimming stripped 7 bases from V and 5 bases from J, with 10 bases between. Germline V gene sequence: CDR1 MNHEY, CDR2 SVGAGI. This CDR3 contains 12 residues. The CDR3 DNA is TGTGCCAGCAAAGGGGCAGGAGATACGCAGTATTTT. This codes for CASKGAGDTQYF.

J is TRBJ2-5 and V is TRBV6-5, with D tentatively TRBD2 (6 bases). This CDR3 is built from 16 residues. V shed 0 bases and J shed 4 bases, with 15 bases lying between them. Germline loops: CDR1 MNHEY, CDR2 SVGAGI. The DNA for the CDR3 is TGTGCCAGCAGTTACTCGGACGGGAGAAGTTTAGAGACCCAGTACTTC. Translating gives CASSYSDGRSLETQYF.

The genes are TRBV5-4 and TRBJ1-2; D call uncertain. The CDR3 consists of 12 residues. Trimming pared 0 bases from V and 8 bases from J, leaving 8 bases between. Germline V lookup: CDR1 SGHNT, CDR2 YYREEE (reference sequence). The CDR3 DNA reads TGTGCCAGCAGCTTGGCCAATAGGGGCTACACCTTC. This codes for CASSLANRGYTF.

This clonotype was seen more than once but under ten times. This chain links TRBV28 with TRBJ2-3; no reliable D call. Looked up from germline, CDR1 is MDHEN and CDR2 is SYDVKM. The CDR3 has 13 amino acids. Trimming left V 5 bases short and J 6 bases short, with 12 bases between. The CDR3 DNA reads TGTGCCAGCAGTCCTAAAGGGCCCGATACGCAGTATTTT. Protein: CASSPKGPDTQYF.

The chain joins TRBV28 to TRBJ2-3, with 7 bases matching TRBD2. Trimming removed 8 bases from V and 5 bases from J; junction bases left unmatched: 13. The CDR3 has 15 residues. The V gene's germline CDR1 is MDHEN and CDR2 SYDVKM. CDR3 residues: CASVRAPGEGDTQYF. The CDR3 nucleotides are TGTGCCAGCGTCAGGGCTCCGGGGGAGGGAGATACGCAGTATTTT.

This clonotype has a handful of counts. The CDR3 DNA reads as TGTGCCATCCGTTCAATAGCCCTGGACGGGAACACCGGGGAGCTGTTTTTT. As protein: CAIRSIALDGNTGELFF. The chain couples TRBV10-3 to TRBJ2-2; D not certain. The CDR3 has 17 amino acids. V lost 8 bases and J lost 1, with 20 bases in between. Germline V CDR1 and CDR2: ENHRY, SYGVKD.